Sequencing of this TCR beta chain was carried out in a study of cytomegalovirus exposure and HLA in healthy donors. Findings and caveats of the study: Exclusion as indistinguishable affected some V segments, including TRBV6-2 and TRBV6-3.

As for this clone: The antigen is undetermined.

Germline CDR1 is KGHSH and CDR2 is LQKENI. This CDR3 is built from 14 residues. V shed 3 bases and J shed 1 base, with 9 bases lying between them. The PCR used 60 Vbeta and 13 Jbeta primers. Using immunoSEQ multiplex PCR, the repertoire was profiled, and TCRdb retains in-frame clones only, with some absent. This sample carries 180,000 or so clones, approximately 83% of them seen once, and the ten largest clones take approximately 9.4%. The sample taken for sequencing was PBMCs. The TCR originated in a man aged 18 to 29 in good health and CMV-seropositive. The chain carries TRBV18 and TRBJ1-1, with a tentative D call TRBD1 (5 bases). CDR3 sequence reads: CASSPQTGNTEAFF. As DNA, the CDR3 is TGTGCCAGCTCACCCCAAACAGGGAACACTGAAGCTTTCTTT.